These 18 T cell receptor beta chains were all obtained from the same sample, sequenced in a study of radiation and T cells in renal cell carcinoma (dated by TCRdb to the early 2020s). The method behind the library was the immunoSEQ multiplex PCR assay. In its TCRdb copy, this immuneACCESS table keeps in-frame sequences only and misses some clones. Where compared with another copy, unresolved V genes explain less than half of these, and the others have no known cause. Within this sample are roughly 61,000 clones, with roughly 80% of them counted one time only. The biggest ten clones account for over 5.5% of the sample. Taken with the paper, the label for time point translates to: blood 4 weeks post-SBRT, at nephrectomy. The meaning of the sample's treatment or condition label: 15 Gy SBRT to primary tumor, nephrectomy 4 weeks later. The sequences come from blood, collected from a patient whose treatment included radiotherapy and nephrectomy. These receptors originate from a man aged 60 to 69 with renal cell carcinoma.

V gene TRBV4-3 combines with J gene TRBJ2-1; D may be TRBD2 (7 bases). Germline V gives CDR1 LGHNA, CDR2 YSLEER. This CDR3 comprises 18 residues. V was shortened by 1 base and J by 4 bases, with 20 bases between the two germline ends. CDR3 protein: CASSQGLGEGVEYNEQFF. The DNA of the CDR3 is TGCGCCAGCAGCCAAGGACTAGGGGAGGGGGTGGAGTACAATGAGCAGTTCTTC.

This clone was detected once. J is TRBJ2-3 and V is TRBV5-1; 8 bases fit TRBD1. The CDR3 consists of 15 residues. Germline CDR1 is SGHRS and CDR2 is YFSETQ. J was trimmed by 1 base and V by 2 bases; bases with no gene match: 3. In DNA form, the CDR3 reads TGCGCCAGCAGCTTTGGGACAGGCGGCACAGATACGCAGTATTTT. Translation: CASSFGTGGTDTQYF. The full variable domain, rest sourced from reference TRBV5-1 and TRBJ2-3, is KAGVTQTPRYLIKTRGQQVTLSCSPISGHRSVSWYQQTPGQGLQFLFEYFSETQRNKGNFPGRFSGRQFSNSRSEMNVSTLELGDSALYLCASSFGTGGTDTQYFGPGTRLTVL.

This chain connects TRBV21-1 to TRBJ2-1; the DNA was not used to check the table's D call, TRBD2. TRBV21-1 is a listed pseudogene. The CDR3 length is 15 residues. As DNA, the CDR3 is TGTGCCAGCAGCCCAGCGGGAGCTGACTACAATGAGCAGTTCTTC. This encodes CASSPAGADYNEQFF.

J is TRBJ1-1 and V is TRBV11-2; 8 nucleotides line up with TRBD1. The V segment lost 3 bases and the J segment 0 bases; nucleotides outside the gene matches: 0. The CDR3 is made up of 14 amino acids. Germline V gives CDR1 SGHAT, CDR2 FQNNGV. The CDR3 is CASSLTGVNTEAFF. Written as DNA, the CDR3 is TGTGCCAGCAGCTTGACAGGGGTGAACACTGAAGCTTTCTTT.

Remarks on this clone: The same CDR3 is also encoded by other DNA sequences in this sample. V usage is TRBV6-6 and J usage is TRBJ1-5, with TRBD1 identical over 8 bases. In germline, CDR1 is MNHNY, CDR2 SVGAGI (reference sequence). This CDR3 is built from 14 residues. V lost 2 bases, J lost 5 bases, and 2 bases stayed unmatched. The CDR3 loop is CASSYGTGDQPQHF. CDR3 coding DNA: TGTGCCAGCAGTTACGGGACAGGAGATCAGCCCCAGCATTTT.

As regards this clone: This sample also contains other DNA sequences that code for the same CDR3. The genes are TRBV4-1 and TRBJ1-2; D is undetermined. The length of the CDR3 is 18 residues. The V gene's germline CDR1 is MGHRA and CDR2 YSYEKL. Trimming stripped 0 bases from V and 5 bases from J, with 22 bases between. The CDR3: CASSQEGQVNTPLYGYTF. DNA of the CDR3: TGCGCCAGCAGCCAAGAAGGTCAGGTCAACACCCCATTATATGGCTACACCTTC.

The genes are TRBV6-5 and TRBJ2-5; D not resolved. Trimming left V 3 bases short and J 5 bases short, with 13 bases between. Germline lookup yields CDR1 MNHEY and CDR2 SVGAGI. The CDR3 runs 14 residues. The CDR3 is CASSYRQAGETQYF. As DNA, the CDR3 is TGTGCCAGCAGTTATAGGCAGGCCGGGGAGACCCAGTACTTC.

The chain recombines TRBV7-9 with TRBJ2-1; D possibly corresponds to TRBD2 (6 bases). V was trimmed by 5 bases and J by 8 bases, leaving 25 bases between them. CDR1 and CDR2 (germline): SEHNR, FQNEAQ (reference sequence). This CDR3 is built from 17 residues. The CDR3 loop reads CASSPRWGDDHQDEQFF. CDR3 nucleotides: TGTGCCAGCAGCCCCCGGTGGGGGGATGATCATCAAGATGAGCAGTTCTTC. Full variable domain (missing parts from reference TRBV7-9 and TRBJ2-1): DTGVSQNPRHKITKRGQNVTFRCDPISEHNRLYWYRQTLGQGPEFLTYFQNEAQLEKSRLLSDRFSAERPKGSFSTLEIQRTEQGDSAMYLCASSPRWGDDHQDEQFFGPGTRLTVL.

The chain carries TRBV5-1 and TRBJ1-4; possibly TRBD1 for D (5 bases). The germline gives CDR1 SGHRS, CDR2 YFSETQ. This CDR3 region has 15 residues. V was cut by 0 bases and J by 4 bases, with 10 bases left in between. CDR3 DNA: TGCGCCAGCAGCTTGGGGGGCGCGAGTAATGAAAAACTGTTTTTT. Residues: CASSLGGASNEKLFF. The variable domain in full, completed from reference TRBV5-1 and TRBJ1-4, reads KAGVTQTPRYLIKTRGQQVTLSCSPISGHRSVSWYQQTPGQGLQFLFEYFSETQRNKGNFPGRFSGRQFSNSRSEMNVSTLELGDSALYLCASSLGGASNEKLFFGSGTQLSVL.

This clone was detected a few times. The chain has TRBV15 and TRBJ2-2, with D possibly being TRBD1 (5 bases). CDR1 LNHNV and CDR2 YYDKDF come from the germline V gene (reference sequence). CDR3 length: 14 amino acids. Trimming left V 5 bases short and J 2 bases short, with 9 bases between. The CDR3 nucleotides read TGTGCCACCAGCCCGACAGAAAACACCGGGGAGCTGTTTTTT. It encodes CATSPTENTGELFF.

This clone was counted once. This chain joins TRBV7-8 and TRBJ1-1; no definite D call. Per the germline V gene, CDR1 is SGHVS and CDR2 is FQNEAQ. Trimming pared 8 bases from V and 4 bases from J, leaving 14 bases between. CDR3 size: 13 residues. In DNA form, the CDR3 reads TGTGCCAGCCTTTGGGATCGGGGCACTGAAGCTTTCTTT. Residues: CASLWDRGTEAFF.

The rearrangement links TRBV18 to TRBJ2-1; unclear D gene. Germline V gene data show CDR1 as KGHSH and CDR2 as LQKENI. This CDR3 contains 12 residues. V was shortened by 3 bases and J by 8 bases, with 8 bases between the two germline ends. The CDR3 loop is CASSPSSYEQFF. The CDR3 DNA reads TGTGCCAGCTCACCTTCAAGTTATGAGCAGTTCTTC.

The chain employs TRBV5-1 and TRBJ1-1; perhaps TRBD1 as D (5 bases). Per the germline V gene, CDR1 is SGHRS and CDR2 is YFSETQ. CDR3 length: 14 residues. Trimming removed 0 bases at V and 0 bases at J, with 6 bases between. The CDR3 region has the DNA TGCGCCAGCAGCTTGGACAGGATGAACACTGAAGCTTTCTTT. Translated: CASSLDRMNTEAFF.

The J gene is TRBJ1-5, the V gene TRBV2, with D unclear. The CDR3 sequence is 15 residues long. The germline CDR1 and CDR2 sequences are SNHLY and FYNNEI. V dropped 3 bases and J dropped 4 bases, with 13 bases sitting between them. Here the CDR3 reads CASSERGLGNQPQHF. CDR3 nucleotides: TGTGCCAGCAGTGAGCGAGGGTTGGGGAATCAGCCCCAGCATTTT.

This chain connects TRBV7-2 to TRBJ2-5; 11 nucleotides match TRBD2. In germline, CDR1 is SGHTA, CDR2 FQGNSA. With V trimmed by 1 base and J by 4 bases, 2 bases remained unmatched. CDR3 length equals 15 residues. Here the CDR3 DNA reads TGTGCCAGCAGCTTAGGTAGCGGGGGGGCAGAGACCCAGTACTTC. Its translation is CASSLGSGGAETQYF.

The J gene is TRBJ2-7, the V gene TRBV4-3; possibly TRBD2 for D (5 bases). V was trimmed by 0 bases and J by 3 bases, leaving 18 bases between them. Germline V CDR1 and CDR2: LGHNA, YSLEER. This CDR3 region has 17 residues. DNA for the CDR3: TGCGCCAGCAGCCAAGATAAGCCGCTAACCGGGGTCTACGAGCAGTACTTC. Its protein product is CASSQDKPLTGVYEQYF.

DNA for the CDR3: TGTGCCAGCAGCATACCCTTTGGACAGATAAATGAAAAACTGTTTTTT. Translated, it gives CASSIPFGQINEKLFF. The chain joins TRBV7-2 to TRBJ1-4; D possibly corresponds to TRBD1 (6 bases). CDR3 length: 16 amino acids. Germline V gene sequence: CDR1 SGHTA, CDR2 FQGNSA. The V end was cut by 5 bases, the J end by 5 bases, with 18 bases between.

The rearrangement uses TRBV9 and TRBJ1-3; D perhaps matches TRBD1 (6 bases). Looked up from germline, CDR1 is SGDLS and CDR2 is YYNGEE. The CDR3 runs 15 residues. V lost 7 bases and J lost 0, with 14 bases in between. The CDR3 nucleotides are TGTGCCAGCGGACCGGGACATACCTCTGGAAACACCATATATTTT. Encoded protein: CASGPGHTSGNTIYF. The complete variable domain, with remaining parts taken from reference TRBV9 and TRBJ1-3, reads DSGVTQTPKHLITATGQRVTLRCSPRSGDLSVYWYQQSLDQGLQFLIQYYNGEERAKGNILERFSAQQFPDLHSELNLSSLELGDSALYFCASGPGHTSGNTIYFGEGSWLTVV.